The present TCR beta chain was sequenced within a study of T cell responses to AZD1222 COVID-19 vaccine (dated by TCRdb to 2020 to 2022). Study-level background: AZD1222 recipients with second doses at about 4 weeks or about 12 weeks were pooled, because spike-specific TCR depth and breadth did not differ between schedules. TCR sequencing covered approximately 230 trial participants: 200 to 220 given two doses of AZD1222 and 26 given two doses of MenACWY control vaccine. Enrollment into the trials was organized by age into subgroups of 18-55, 56-69 and 70-plus years, and those subgroups contained 148, 28 and 57 TCR-sequenced participants, respectively. The research as a whole found: Epitopes outside the regions mutated in the B.1.351 and B.1.1.7 variants were reportedly recognized by nearly half of the unique spike-specific TCRs. Conclusions about previously exposed vaccinees are limited, since just five or six AZD1222 recipients were seropositive for SARS-CoV-2 at baseline. In the small 56-69-year group, the increase in depth fell short of significance, most likely because of low power. Participants were mostly white British, with more females than males. The authors suggested clonal diversity may have been underestimated. After two AZD1222 doses, spike-specific TCR breadth and depth were significantly higher than at day 0 and than in MenACWY recipients. Because no day 14 peak-response samples were available, the repertoires could be characterized only after the peak T cell response. CD4 TCRs associated with the vaccine covered the entire spike protein, and the dominant responses were in regions 160-218 and 743-854.

Concerning this clone itself: The antigen this receptor binds is unknown. No qualities accompany the bases; no much larger clone lies one base away.

The CDR3 regions of human TCRbeta chains were analyzed by immunosequencing. The paper's data handling went like this. TCRs in the repertoires were compared against a reference library of SARS-CoV-2-specific TCRs that had been generated with the MIRA antigen-specificity platform. Breadth was defined as the fraction of unique TCRs that were SARS-CoV-2-associated, and depth was defined as the fraction of total T cells that were SARS-CoV-2-associated. Using the MIRA data, each spike-specific TCR was mapped to the spike region that the TCR reacts to and placed in a CD4 or CD8 class. Log10-transformed breadth and depth values were compared by one-way ANOVA with Sidak's multiple comparisons tests. TCRdb took this table from immuneACCESS and kept in-frame rearrangements with V and J called. Such tables lack part of the clones; where checked against another copy, unresolved V genes explain under half of the gap, and the rest is unexplained. V, J and clone size were drawn from that table, and D and trimming were deduced from the DNA. Recorded for this sample are roughly 120,000 clones; more than 65% of them occurred a single time. The ten most abundant clones make up 9.4% of the sample.

This sample's time point label indicates: baseline before first vaccination. Vaccinee samples came from UK trials COV001 and COV002, including a single-blind randomized controlled phase 2/3 trial of AZD1222 (ChAdOx1 nCoV-19) in healthy adults. For TCRbeta chain sequencing, PBMC samples from trial participants were taken at day 0 and at day 28 after the second dose. This TCR was sampled from an adult in good health. Sample: peripheral blood, taken on day 0 of AZD1222 vaccination.

The CDR3 protein: CASSQDNSGRLYF. The nucleotide sequence is TGCGCCAGCAGCCAAGATAACAGCGGCCGGCTGTATTTT. The sequence is built from TRBV4-3 and TRBJ2-3; TRBD2 is a weak D gene call, 5 bases matching. From the germline V gene, CDR1 is LGHNA and CDR2 is YSLEER. The V end loses 0 bases and the J end loses 14 bases, and a stretch of 15 bases separates them. Measured from the cysteine to the phenylalanine, the CDR3 is 13 residues long. Solely the CDR3 DNA is kept, with 39 bases framed from the first base.